The clone carrying this T cell receptor beta chain was detected ten times or more. Its antigen is unknown. These data come from a study of blood T cells in healthy people across ages. Whole-study results and caveats: Across the age range, TCR beta diversity per million T cells fell in a roughly linear way. There were more naive CD4+ cells and higher diversity in long-lived donors than in aged donors.

The CDR3 spans 14 residues. V lost 0 bases and J lost 4, with 11 bases in between. Germline-derived CDR1 and CDR2 are DFQATT and SNEGSKA (reference sequence). Together with a sample-barcoded 5' primer, a J-beta primer mix was included in a second PCR lasting roughly 6 to 12 cycles. MiXCR, applied by TCRdb to the 5' RACE reads, yields one record per CDR3 protein. The sample has 1,500,000 or so distinct CDR3 sequences, 35% to 45% seen once; the top ten hold about 4%. This receptor was obtained from a young woman in good health. The chain uses TRBV20-1 and TRBJ2-3; D unresolved. The sequenced sample consisted of blood. The CDR3 loop reads CSARDGGFPDTQYF. DNA for the CDR3: TGCAGTGCTAGAGATGGTGGGTTCCCAGATACGCAGTATTTT.